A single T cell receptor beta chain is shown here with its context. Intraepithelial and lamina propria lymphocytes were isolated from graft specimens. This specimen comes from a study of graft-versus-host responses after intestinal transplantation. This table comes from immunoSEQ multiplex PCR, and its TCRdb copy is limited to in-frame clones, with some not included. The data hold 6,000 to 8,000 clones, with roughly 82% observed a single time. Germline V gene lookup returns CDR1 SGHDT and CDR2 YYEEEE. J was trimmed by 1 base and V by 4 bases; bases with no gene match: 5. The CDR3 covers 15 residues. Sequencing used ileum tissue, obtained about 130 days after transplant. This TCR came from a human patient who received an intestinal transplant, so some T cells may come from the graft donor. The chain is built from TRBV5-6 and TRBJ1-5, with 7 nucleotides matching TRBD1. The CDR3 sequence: CASSVGQWSNQPQHF. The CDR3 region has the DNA TGTGCCAGCAGCGTGGGACAGTGGAGCAATCAGCCCCAGCATTTT.